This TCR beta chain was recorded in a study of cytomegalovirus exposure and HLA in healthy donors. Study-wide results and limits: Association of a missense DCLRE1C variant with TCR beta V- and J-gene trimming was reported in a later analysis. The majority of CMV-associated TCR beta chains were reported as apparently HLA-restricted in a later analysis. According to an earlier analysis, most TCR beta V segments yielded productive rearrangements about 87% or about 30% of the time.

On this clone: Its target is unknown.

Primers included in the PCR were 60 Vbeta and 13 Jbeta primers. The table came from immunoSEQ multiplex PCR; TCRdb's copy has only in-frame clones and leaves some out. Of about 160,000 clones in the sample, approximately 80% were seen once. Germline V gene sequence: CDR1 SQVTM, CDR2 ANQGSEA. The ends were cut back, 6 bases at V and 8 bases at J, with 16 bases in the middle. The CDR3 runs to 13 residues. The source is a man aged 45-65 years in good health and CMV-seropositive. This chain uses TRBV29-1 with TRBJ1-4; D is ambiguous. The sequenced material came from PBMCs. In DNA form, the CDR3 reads TGCAGCGTCACGGGAGTGGCTGGGGAAAAACTGTTTTTT. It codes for CSVTGVAGEKLFF.